The clone carrying this T cell receptor (beta chain) was picked up one time. Its antigen is not identified. The CDR3 is made up of 14 amino acids. V dropped 8 bases and J dropped 3; count of bases not matched to a gene: 9. The germline V gene encodes CDR1 SNHLY and CDR2 FYNNEI. This sample is drawn from a study of T cells in localized non-small cell lung cancer. Study-wide points: Uninvolved adjacent lung showed peak T cell clonality, exceeding tumor. A median of 57 of the top 100 tumor clones appeared in adjacent lung, which was paired and uninvolved.

This table comes from immunoSEQ multiplex PCR, and its TCRdb copy is limited to in-frame clones, with some not included. The data show roughly 30,000 clones, approximately 91% seen once. Sequences were derived from peripheral blood mononuclear cells, sampled before any cancer treatment. The receptor comes from a woman between 35 and 70 years old with stage III lung adenocarcinoma. V gene TRBV2 combines with J gene TRBJ1-2, with 7 bases fitting TRBD1. The CDR3 DNA sequence: TGTGCCAGCCTGGGGATCAGGGGGGACTATGGCTACACCTTC. Its protein is CASLGIRGDYGYTF.